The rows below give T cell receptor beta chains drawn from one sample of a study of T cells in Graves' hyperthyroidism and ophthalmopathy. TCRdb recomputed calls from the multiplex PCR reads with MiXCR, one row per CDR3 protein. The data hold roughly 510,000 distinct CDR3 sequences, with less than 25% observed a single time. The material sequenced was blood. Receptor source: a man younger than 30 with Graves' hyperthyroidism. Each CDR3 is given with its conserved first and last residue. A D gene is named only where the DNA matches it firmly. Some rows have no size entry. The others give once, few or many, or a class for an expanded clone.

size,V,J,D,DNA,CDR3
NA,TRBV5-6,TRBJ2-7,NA,TGTGCCAGCAGCTTGGCCTCCGCGACAACGATGATATACGAGCAGTACTTC,CASSLASATTMIYEQYF
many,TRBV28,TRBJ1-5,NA,TGTGCCAGCAGTAAGCACCAGGGACTCTATAGCAATCAGCCCCAGCATTTT,CASSKHQGLYSNQPQHF
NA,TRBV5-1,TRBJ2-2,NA,TGCGCCAGCAGCTCTTTCGCGAACACCGGGGAGCTGTTTTTT,CASSSFANTGELFF
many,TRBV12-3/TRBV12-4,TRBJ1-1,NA,TGTGCCAGCAGTCCTCACGGGGAAGGGGCTGGGACTGAAGCTTTCTTT,CASSPHGEGAGTEAFF
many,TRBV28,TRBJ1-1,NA,TGTGCCAGCAGTTTTCCCGAGGGCACTGAAGCTTTCTTT,CASSFPEGTEAFF
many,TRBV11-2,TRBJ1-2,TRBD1,TGTGCCAGCAGCCCTTCCGGGACAGTTAACTATGGCTACACCTTC,CASSPSGTVNYGYTF
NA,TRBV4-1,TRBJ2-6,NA,TGCGCCAGCAGCCAAGATGGGCCCGGTAGCTCCGGGGCCAACGTCCTGACTTTC,CASSQDGPGSSGANVLTF
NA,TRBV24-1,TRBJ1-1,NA,TGTGCCACCAGTGATTTGGCTGAAGCTTTCTTT,CATSDLAEAFF
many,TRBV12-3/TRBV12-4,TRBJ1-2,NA,TGTGCCAGCAGTTTATCGGGCAGTTATAACTATGGCTACACCTTC,CASSLSGSYNYGYTF
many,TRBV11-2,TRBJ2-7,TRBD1,TGTGCCAGCAGCTTAGATCGGGACAGGGGTGTGTACGAGCAGTACTTC,CASSLDRDRGVYEQYF
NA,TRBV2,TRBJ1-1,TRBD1,TGTGCCAGCAACCGACAGGGTGGGTACACTGAAGCTTTCTTT,CASNRQGGYTEAFF
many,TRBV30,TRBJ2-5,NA,TGTGCCTGGAGAAGAACAGACTGGAGGACCCAGTACTTC,CAWRRTDWRTQYF
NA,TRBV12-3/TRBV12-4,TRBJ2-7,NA,TGTGCCAGCAGTTTAATCCGGGATGGCGATCAGTACTTC,CASSLIRDGDQYF
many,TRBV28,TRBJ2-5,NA,TGTGCCAGCAGACCCCCCCGGGGGTACGAGACCCAGTACTTC,CASRPPRGYETQYF
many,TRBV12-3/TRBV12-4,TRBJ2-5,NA,TGTGCCAGCAGTTTGCGGTGGCAAGAGACCCAGTACTTC,CASSLRWQETQYF
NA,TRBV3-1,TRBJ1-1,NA,TGTGCCAGCAAGAGTTCGGGGGGGACTGAAGCTTTCTTT,CASKSSGGTEAFF
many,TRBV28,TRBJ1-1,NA,TGTGCCAGCAGTCCACGATACAGGGTCCCTGAAGCTTTCTTT,CASSPRYRVPEAFF
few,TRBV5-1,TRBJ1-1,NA,TGCGCCAGCAGCTTGGCTGCGGGGCAGGGCTTTGAAGCTTTCTTT,CASSLAAGQGFEAFF
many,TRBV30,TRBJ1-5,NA,TGTGCCTGGAGTCCCGGTCCCGGACAGCCCCAGCATTTT,CAWSPGPGQPQHF
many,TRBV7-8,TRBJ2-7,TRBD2,TGTGCCAGCAGCTTGGGACTAGCGGGGGCCTACGAGCAGTACTTC,CASSLGLAGAYEQYF
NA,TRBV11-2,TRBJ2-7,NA,TGTGCCAGCAGCCCCGGGACGCGGGGCGAGCAGTACTTC,CASSPGTRGEQYF
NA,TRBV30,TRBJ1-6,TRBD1,TGTGCCTGGAGCCGACAGGGGCCGTGGTCGGAGAGCTCCTATAATTCACCCCTCCACTTT,CAWSRQGPWSESSYNSPLHF
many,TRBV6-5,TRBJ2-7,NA,TGTGCCAGCAGTCACCAGCGATTCGAGCAGTACTTC,CASSHQRFEQYF
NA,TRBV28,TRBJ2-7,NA,TGTGCCAGCAGTTTACGCTCGCTCGAGCAGTACTTC,CASSLRSLEQYF
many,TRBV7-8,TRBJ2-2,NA,TGTGCCAGCAGCCCCGGGCCTCTCACCGGGGAGCTGTTTTTT,CASSPGPLTGELFF
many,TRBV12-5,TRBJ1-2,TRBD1,TGTGCTAGTGGCATCCCCGGGACAGGTTTAGGATATGGCTACACCTTC,CASGIPGTGLGYGYTF
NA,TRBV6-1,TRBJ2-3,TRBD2,TGTGCCAGCAGTGACGGGGGGGCACACACAGATACGCAGTATTTT,CASSDGGAHTDTQYF
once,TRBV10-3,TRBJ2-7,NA,TGTGCCATCAGTGCGGACAGATACGAGCAGTACTTC,CAISADRYEQYF
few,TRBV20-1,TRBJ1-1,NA,TGCAGTGCTAGAGGCAGGCAGGGCCCAGGTGGAGCTTTCTTT,CSARGRQGPGGAFF
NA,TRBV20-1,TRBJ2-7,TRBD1,TGCAGTGCTAGTCTCCGGGACAGGATCTCCTACGAGCAGTACTTC,CSASLRDRISYEQYF
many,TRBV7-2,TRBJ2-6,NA,TGTGCCAGCAGCTTAGTAGTCTCAGGGAGCTCTGGGGCCAACGTCCTGACTTTC,CASSLVVSGSSGANVLTF
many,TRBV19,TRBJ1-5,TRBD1,TGTGCCAGTAGGACAGGGGACGGGAGCAATCAGCCCCAGCATTTT,CASRTGDGSNQPQHF
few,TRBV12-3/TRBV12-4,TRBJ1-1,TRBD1,TGTGCCAGCAAGTTGGGACAGGGTAGCACTGAAGCTTTCTTT,CASKLGQGSTEAFF
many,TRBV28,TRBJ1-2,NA,TGTGCCAGCACCCTAGGTTGGCAGCCCTATGGCTACACCTTC,CASTLGWQPYGYTF
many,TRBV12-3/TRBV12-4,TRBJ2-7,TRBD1,TGTGCCAGCAGTTTTCACGGCCCGGACAGGGTCAAGTACGAGCAGTACTTC,CASSFHGPDRVKYEQYF
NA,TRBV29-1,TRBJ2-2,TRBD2,TGCAGCGTTTCGACTAGCGGGAGTACCGGGGAGCTGTTTTTT,CSVSTSGSTGELFF
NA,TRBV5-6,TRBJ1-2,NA,TGTGCCAGCAGCTTGGAAAGGGTAGCTAACTATGGCTACACCTTC,CASSLERVANYGYTF
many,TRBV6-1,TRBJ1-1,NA,TGTGCCAGCAGTGTTCAGGGGCCCGTCTTTGAAGCTTTCTTT,CASSVQGPVFEAFF
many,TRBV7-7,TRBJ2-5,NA,TGTGCTAGCAGCTTTCTTGGGGTCCAAGAGACCCAGTACTTC,CASSFLGVQETQYF
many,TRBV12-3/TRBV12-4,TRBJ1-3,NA,TGTGCCAGCAGTTTCTGGGGCTCGATAAACTCTGGAAACACCATATATTTT,CASSFWGSINSGNTIYF
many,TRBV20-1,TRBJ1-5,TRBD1,TGCAGTGCTAGGGGAGGACAGGGAGGTAATCAGCCCCAGCATTTT,CSARGGQGGNQPQHF
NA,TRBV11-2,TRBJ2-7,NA,TGTGCCAGCAGTTACTCGGGTTTGAGCGAGCAGTACTTC,CASSYSGLSEQYF
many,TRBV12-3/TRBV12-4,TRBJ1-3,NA,TGTGCCAGCAGTTTACGGGGGGTGGGAGACACCATATATTTT,CASSLRGVGDTIYF
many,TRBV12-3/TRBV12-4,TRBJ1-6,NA,TGTGCCAGCAGGGGCGGGGTTAGAGGGGGCTATAATTCACCCCTCCACTTT,CASRGGVRGGYNSPLHF
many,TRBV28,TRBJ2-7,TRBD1,TGTGCCAGCAGTCCCACCGGGACAGGGTCCTACGAGCAGTACTTC,CASSPTGTGSYEQYF
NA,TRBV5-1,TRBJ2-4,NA,TGCGCCAGCAGCTTCCCAGGGTCCTCTCAGGCCAAAAACATTCAGTACTTC,CASSFPGSSQAKNIQYF
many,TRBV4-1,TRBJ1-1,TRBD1,TGCGCCAGCAGCCACGCAGGGGGCAGGTTAGCTTTCTTT,CASSHAGGRLAFF
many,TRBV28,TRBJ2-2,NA,TGTGTATTGGAAAACTCGAACACCGGGGAGCTGTTTTTT,CVLENSNTGELFF
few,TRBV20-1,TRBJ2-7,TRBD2,TGCAGTGCTAGAGATGGAGTAGCGGGGGCCCTCTACGAGCAGTACTTC,CSARDGVAGALYEQYF
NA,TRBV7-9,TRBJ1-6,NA,TGTGCCAGCGGGAGAACGGGGGGCTCCTATAATTCACCCCTCCACTTT,CASGRTGGSYNSPLHF
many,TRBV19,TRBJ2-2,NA,TGTGCCAGTAGTATCCGGTCCGGGGAGCTGTTTTTT,CASSIRSGELFF
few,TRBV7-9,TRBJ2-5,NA,TGTGCCAGCAGCTTCGGGACTTTTCAAGAGACCCAGTACTTC,CASSFGTFQETQYF
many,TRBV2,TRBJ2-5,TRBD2,TGTGCCAGCAGTGAAAGCGGACTAGCGGTGGAGACCCAGTACTTC,CASSESGLAVETQYF
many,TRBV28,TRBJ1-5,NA,TGTGCCAGCAGTGGGTGGCAGGGAAATCAGCCCCAGCATTTT,CASSGWQGNQPQHF
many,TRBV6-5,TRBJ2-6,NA,TGTGCCAGCAGTTACCCTACCGACTACTCTGGGGCCAACGTCCTGACTTTC,CASSYPTDYSGANVLTF
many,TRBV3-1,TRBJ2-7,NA,TGTGCCAGCAGCCAAGCGTCGCGGAGCGAGCAGTACTTC,CASSQASRSEQYF
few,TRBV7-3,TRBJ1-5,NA,TGTGCCAGCAGCTTAAACAAAGGAGGGAGCGGGACATGGAAGAATCAGCCCCAGCATTTT,CASSLNKGGSGTWKNQPQHF
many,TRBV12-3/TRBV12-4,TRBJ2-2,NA,TGTGCCAGCAGTTTAGTTGGCTTCGGCGGGGAGCTGTTTTTT,CASSLVGFGGELFF
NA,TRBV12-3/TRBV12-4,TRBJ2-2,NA,TGTGCCAGCAGCAAAGGGGGGGCCGGGGAGCTGTTTTTT,CASSKGGAGELFF
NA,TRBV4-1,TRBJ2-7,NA,TGCGCCAGCAGCCAAGATCGAAGGGAAAACTCCTACGAGCAGTACTTC,CASSQDRRENSYEQYF